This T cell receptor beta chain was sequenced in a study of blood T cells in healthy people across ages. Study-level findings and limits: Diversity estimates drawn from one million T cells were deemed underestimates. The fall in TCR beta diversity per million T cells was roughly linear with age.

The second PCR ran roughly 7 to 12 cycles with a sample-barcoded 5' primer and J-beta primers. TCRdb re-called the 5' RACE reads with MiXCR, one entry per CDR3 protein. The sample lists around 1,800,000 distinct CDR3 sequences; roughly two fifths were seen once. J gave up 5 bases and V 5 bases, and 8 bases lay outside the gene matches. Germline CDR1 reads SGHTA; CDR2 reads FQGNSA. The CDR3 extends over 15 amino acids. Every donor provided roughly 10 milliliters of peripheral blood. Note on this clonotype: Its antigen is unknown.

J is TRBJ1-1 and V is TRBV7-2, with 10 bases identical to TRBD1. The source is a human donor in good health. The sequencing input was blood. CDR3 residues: CASSKTGGAGTEAFF. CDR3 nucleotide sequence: TGTGCCAGCAGCAAGACAGGGGGCGCGGGGACTGAAGCTTTCTTT.